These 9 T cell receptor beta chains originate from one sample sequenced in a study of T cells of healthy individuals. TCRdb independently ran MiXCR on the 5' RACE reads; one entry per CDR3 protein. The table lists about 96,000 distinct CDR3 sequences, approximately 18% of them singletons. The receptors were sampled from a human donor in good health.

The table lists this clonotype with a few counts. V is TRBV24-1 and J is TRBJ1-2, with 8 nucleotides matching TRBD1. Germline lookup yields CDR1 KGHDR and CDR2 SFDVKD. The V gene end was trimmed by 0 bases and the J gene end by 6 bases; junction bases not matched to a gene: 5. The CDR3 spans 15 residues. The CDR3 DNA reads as TGTGCCACCAGTGATTTGGCAGGGGGCGTGCATGGCTACACCTTC. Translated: CATSDLAGGVHGYTF.

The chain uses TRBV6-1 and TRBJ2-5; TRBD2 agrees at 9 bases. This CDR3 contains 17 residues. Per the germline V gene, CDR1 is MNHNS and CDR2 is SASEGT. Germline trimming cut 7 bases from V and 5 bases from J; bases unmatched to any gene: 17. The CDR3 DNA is TGTGCCAGCACCCCTTGGCTGGTAGCGGGAGATCGGGAGACCCAGTACTTC. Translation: CASTPWLVAGDRETQYF.

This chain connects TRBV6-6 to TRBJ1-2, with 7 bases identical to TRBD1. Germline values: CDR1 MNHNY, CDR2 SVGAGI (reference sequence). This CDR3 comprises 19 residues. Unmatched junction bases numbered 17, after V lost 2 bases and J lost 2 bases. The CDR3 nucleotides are TGTGCCAGCAGTTACGAGTATTGGGGACAGAAAAATACAAACTATGGCTACACCTTC. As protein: CASSYEYWGQKNTNYGYTF.

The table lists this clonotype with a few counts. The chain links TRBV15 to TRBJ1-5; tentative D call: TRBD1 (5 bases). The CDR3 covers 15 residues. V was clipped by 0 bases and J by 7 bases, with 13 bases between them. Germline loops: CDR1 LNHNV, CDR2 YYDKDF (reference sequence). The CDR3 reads CATSRDLGSGQPQHF. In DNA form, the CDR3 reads TGTGCCACCAGCAGAGATCTGGGGTCAGGGCAGCCCCAGCATTTT.

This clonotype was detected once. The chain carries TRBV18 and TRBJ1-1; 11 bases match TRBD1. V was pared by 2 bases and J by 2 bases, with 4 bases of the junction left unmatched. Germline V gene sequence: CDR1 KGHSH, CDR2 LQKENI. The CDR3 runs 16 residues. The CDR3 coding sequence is TGTGCCAGCTCACCAGGACAGGGGGCCCATAACACTGAAGCTTTCTTT. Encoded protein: CASSPGQGAHNTEAFF.

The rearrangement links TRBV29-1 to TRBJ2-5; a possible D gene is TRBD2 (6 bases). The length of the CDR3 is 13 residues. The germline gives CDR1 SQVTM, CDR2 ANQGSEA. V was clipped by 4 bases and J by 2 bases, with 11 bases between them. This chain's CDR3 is CSVAGTVQETQYF. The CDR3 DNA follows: TGCAGCGTTGCCGGGACTGTTCAAGAGACCCAGTACTTC.

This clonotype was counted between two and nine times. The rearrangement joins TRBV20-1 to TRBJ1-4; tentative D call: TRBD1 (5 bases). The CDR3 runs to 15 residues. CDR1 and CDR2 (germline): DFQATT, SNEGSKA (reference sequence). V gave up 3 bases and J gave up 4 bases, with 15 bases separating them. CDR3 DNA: TGCAGTGCTAGGGACCCAGGGAGGGGTAATGAAAAACTGTTTTTT. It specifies CSARDPGRGNEKLFF.

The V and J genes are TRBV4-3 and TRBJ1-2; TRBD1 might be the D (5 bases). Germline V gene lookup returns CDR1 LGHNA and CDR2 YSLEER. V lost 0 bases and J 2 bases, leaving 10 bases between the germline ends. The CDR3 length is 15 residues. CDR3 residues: CASSQDGAGNYGYTF. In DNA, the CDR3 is TGCGCCAGCAGCCAAGATGGGGCAGGGAACTATGGCTACACCTTC.

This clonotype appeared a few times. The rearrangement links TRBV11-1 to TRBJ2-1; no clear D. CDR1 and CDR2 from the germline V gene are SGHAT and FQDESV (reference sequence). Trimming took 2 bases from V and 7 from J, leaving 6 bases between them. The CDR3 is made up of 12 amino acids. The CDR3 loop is CASSLRANEQFF. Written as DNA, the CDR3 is TGTGCCAGCAGCTTAAGGGCGAATGAGCAGTTCTTC.